Shown below are 18 T cell receptor beta chains from a single sample sequenced in a study of cytomegalovirus exposure and HLA in healthy donors. 13 Jbeta primers and 60 Vbeta primers were used for the PCR. Clones were read by immunoSEQ multiplex PCR, and TCRdb kept only the in-frame ones, dropping some. Among about 120,000 clones listed, over 60% were seen once. What was sequenced was PBMCs. These receptors were collected from a female donor in good health and CMV-seronegative.

The J gene is TRBJ2-2, the V gene TRBV5-4, with D tentatively TRBD1 (6 bases). CDR3 length: 14 residues. Germline V lookup: CDR1 SGHNT, CDR2 YYREEE (reference sequence). V was cut by 7 bases and J by 1 base, with 11 bases left in between. CDR3 in amino acids: CASQGTLNTGELFF. In DNA, the CDR3 is TGTGCCAGCCAGGGGACATTGAACACCGGGGAGCTGTTTTTT. The full variable domain, rest sourced from reference TRBV5-4 and TRBJ2-2, is ETGVTQSPTHLIKTRGQQVTLRCSSQSGHNTVSWYQQALGQGPQFIFQYYREEENGRGNFPPRFSGLQFPNYSSELNVNALELDDSALYLCASQGTLNTGELFFGEGSRLTVL.

The chain combines TRBV6-1 with TRBJ2-1; a weak D match, TRBD2 (6 bases). CDR3 size: 15 residues. The V end lost 6 bases, the J end lost 4 bases, and 16 bases lay between the germline ends. Germline CDR1 MNHNS, CDR2 SASEGT. The CDR3 sequence is CASRPIADIYNEQFF. CDR3 bases: TGTGCCAGCAGGCCAATAGCGGACATTTACAATGAGCAGTTCTTC.

CDR3 protein: CASSLQGAHEQFF. DNA of the CDR3: TGTGCCAGCAGCTTGCAGGGTGCCCATGAGCAGTTCTTC. The chain has TRBV5-4 and TRBJ2-1, with D possibly matching TRBD1 (5 bases). This CDR3 contains 13 residues. Trimming shortened V by 1 base and J by 8 bases, and 10 bases separated the two germline ends. Germline V lookup: CDR1 SGHNT, CDR2 YYREEE (reference sequence).

The chain has TRBV19 and TRBJ2-1, with TRBD2 identical over 7 bases. The CDR3 has 17 residues. J lost 7 bases, V lost 0 bases, and 12 bases had no gene match. Germline V gene sequence: CDR1 LNHDA, CDR2 SQIVND (reference sequence). The CDR3 spells CASSIDSLASGNNEQFF. For the CDR3, the DNA is TGTGCCAGTAGTATAGACTCCTTGGCTAGCGGAAATAATGAGCAGTTCTTC.

As to this clone: Other DNA sequences in this specimen translate into the identical CDR3. The chain recombines TRBV7-6 with TRBJ2-7, with D unclear. Germline values: CDR1 SGHVS, CDR2 FNYEAQ. V was trimmed by 1 base and J by 7 bases, leaving 8 bases between them. This CDR3 spans 12 amino acids. The CDR3 nucleotides are TGTGCCAGCAGCTTAGGTGGCGGAGAGCAGTACTTC. Protein: CASSLGGGEQYF. Together with reference TRBV7-6 and TRBJ2-7, the CDR3 gives the full variable domain: GAGVSQSPRYKVTKRGQDVALRCDPISGHVSLYWYRQALGQGPEFLTYFNYEAQQDKSGLPNDRFSAERPEGSISTLTIQRTEQRDSAMYRCASSLGGGEQYFGPGTRLTVT.

This chain links TRBV14 with TRBJ1-1, with a weak D call TRBD1 (5 bases). This CDR3 is 12 amino acids long. The V gene lost 2 bases and the J gene lost 12 bases, with 13 bases spanning the gap. Looked up from germline, CDR1 is SGHDN and CDR2 is FVKESK. The CDR3 spells CASSQRAGGTFF. In DNA form, the CDR3 reads TGTGCCAGCAGCCAAAGGGCGGGGGGGACTTTCTTT.

This sequence joins TRBV7-8 and TRBJ2-7; TRBD1 might be the D (5 bases). Looked up from germline, CDR1 is SGHVS and CDR2 is FQNEAQ. The CDR3 consists of 13 residues. Trimming shortened V by 5 bases and J by 3 bases, and 11 bases separated the two germline ends. Here the CDR3 reads CASSALQGYEQYF. CDR3 nucleotides: TGTGCCAGCAGCGCACTCCAGGGCTACGAGCAGTACTTC.

The chain uses TRBV7-8 and TRBJ1-2, with a weak D call TRBD1 (6 bases). CDR3 size: 13 residues. V lost 4 bases to trimming and J lost 12 bases, with 18 bases between them. Germline V CDR1 and CDR2: SGHVS, FQNEAQ. CDR3 region: CASSSQGGALNTF. CDR3 nucleotides: TGTGCCAGCAGCTCCCAAGGGGGGGCGCTTAACACCTTC.

The chain combines TRBV5-8 with TRBJ1-3; unclear D gene. V gave up 0 bases and J gave up 1 base, with 14 bases separating them. Germline CDR1 SGHTS, CDR2 YDEGEE. There are 17 residues in the CDR3. This CDR3 reads CASSLGSFVASGNTIYF. The CDR3 coding sequence is TGTGCCAGCAGCTTGGGGAGCTTTGTGGCATCTGGAAACACCATATATTTT.

V gene TRBV7-9 combines with J gene TRBJ1-4; D unresolved. The CDR3 spans 16 residues. V shed 2 bases and J shed 0 bases, with 10 bases lying between them. Germline V CDR1 and CDR2: SEHNR, FQNEAQ (reference sequence). CDR3 in DNA: TGTGCCAGCAGCTTAATTGGCGGGACAACTAATGAAAAACTGTTTTTT. Translated: CASSLIGGTTNEKLFF.

The chain is built from TRBV27 and TRBJ2-3; 11 bases map to TRBD2. J gave up 1 base and V 6 bases, and 3 bases lay outside the gene matches. Germline V gene data show CDR1 as MNHEY and CDR2 as SMNVEV (reference sequence). The CDR3 loop spans 15 amino acids. CDR3 amino acids: CASSHSGGGTDTQYF. As DNA, the CDR3 is TGTGCCAGCAGCCATAGCGGGGGGGGCACAGATACGCAGTATTTT.

The chain is built from TRBV19 and TRBJ2-3; perhaps TRBD2 as D (5 bases). The V and J ends lost 6 bases and 3 bases respectively, with 13 bases between them. The CDR3 contains 14 residues. Germline values: CDR1 LNHDA, CDR2 SQIVND (reference sequence). Written as DNA, the CDR3 is TGTGCCAGTAGAAAGGAGGTGGGAACAGATACGCAGTATTTT. Amino acids: CASRKEVGTDTQYF.

The J gene is TRBJ2-7, the V gene TRBV27; 7 bases are shared with TRBD1. Germline V gene sequence: CDR1 MNHEY, CDR2 SMNVEV (reference sequence). The V and J ends lost 4 bases and 4 bases, in that order; junction bases with no gene match: 7. The CDR3 consists of 14 residues. CDR3 sequence reads: CASSSQGIGYEQYF. CDR3 nucleotides: TGTGCCAGCAGTTCACAGGGGATCGGTTACGAGCAGTACTTC.

The V and J genes are TRBV19 and TRBJ1-1; maybe TRBD1 (5 bases). In germline, CDR1 is LNHDA, CDR2 SQIVND (reference sequence). Trimming removed 10 bases from V and 0 bases from J, with 12 bases in between. CDR3 length: 13 amino acids. CDR3 amino acids: CAINDSMNTEAFF. The CDR3, as DNA: TGTGCCATTAATGACAGCATGAACACTGAAGCTTTCTTT.

The chain links TRBV27 to TRBJ1-2, with D possibly matching TRBD1 (5 bases). The CDR3 length is 15 residues. CDR1 and CDR2 from the germline V gene are MNHEY and SMNVEV (reference sequence). The V and J ends lost 6 bases and 0 bases respectively, with 14 bases between them. CDR3 region: CASSHKGVANYGYTF. CDR3 sequence (DNA): TGTGCCAGCAGCCACAAAGGGGTAGCTAACTATGGCTACACCTTC.

This chain links TRBV4-2 with TRBJ1-3, with TRBD1 matching 8 bases. Trimming at V came to 6 bases and at J to 0 bases, leaving 4 bases not matched to a gene. This CDR3 spans 15 amino acids. Germline V CDR1 and CDR2: LGHNA, YNFKEQ. The CDR3 loop reads CASSRDRTSGNTIYF. In DNA, the CDR3 is TGTGCCAGCAGTCGGGACAGGACCTCTGGAAACACCATATATTTT.

This chain uses TRBV10-3 with TRBJ2-5, with TRBD2 matching over 8 bases. CDR1 is ENHRY, CDR2 SYGVKD, per germline. The CDR3 contains 15 residues. V lost 3 bases to trimming and J lost 5 bases; unmatched junction nucleotides: 8. The CDR3 bases are TGTGCCATCAGTGACAACGGGGGGGTTAGTGAGACCCAGTACTTC. Translating it yields CAISDNGGVSETQYF.

The chain has TRBV7-2 and TRBJ1-1, with 8 bases matching TRBD1. This CDR3 is 14 amino acids long. V dropped 0 bases and J dropped 6; count of bases not matched to a gene: 3. Germline loops: CDR1 SGHTA, CDR2 FQGNSA. The CDR3 sequence: CASSLAGQGAEAFF. DNA for the CDR3: TGTGCCAGCAGCTTAGCTGGACAGGGTGCTGAAGCTTTCTTT. Drawing the rest from reference TRBV7-2 and TRBJ1-1, the complete variable domain is GAGVSQSPSNKVTEKGKDVELRCDPISGHTALYWYRQSLGQGLEFLIYFQGNSAPDKSGLPSDRFSAERTGGSVSTLTIQRTQQEDSAVYLCASSLAGQGAEAFFGQGTRLTVV.